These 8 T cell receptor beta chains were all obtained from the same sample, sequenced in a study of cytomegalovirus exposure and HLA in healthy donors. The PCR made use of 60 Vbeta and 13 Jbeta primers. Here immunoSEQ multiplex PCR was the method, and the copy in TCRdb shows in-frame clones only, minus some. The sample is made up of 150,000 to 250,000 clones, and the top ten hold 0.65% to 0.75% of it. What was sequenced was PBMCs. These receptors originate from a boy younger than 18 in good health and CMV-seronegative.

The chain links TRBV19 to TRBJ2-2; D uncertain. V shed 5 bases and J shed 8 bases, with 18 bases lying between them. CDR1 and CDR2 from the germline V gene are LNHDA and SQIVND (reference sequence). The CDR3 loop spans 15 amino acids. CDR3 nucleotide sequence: TGTGCCAGTAGTTTCTCCGGGTCCCCCCCAGGGGAGCTGTTTTTT. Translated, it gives CASSFSGSPPGELFF.

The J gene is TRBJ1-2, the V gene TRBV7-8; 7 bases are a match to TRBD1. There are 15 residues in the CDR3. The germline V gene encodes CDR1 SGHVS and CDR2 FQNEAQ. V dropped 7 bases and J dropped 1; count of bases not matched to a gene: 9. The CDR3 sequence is CASTISRDSNYGYTF. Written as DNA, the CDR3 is TGTGCCAGCACCATTAGCCGGGACAGTAACTATGGCTACACCTTC.

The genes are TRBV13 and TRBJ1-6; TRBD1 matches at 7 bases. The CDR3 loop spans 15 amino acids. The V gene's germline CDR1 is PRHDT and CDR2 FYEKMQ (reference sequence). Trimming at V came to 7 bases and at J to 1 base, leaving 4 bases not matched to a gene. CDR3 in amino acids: CASTSTGSYNSPLHF. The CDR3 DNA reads TGTGCCAGCACCTCGACAGGGTCCTATAATTCACCCCTCCACTTT. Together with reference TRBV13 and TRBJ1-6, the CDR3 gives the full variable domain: AAGVIQSPRHLIKEKRETATLKCYPIPRHDTVYWYQQGPGQDPQFLISFYEKMQSDKGSIPDRFSAQQFSDYHSELNMSSLELGDSALYFCASTSTGSYNSPLHFGNGTRLTVT.

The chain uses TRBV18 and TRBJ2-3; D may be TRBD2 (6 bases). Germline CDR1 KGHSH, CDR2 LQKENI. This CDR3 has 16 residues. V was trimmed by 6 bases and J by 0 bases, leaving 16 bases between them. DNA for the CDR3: TGTGCCAGCTCGCTGCGGGGACGCCGCAGCACAGATACGCAGTATTTT. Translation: CASSLRGRRSTDTQYF.

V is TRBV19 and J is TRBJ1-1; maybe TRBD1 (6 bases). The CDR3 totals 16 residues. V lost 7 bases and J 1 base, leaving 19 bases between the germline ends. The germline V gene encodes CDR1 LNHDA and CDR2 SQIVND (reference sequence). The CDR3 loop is CASNNVLGGENTEAFF. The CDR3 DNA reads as TGTGCCAGTAATAATGTATTAGGGGGGGAGAACACTGAAGCTTTCTTT. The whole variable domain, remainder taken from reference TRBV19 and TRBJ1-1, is DGGITQSPKYLFRKEGQNVTLSCEQNLNHDAMYWYRQDPGQGLRLIYYSQIVNDFQKGDIAEGYSVSREKKESFPLTVTSAQKNPTAFYLCASNNVLGGENTEAFFGQGTRLTVV.

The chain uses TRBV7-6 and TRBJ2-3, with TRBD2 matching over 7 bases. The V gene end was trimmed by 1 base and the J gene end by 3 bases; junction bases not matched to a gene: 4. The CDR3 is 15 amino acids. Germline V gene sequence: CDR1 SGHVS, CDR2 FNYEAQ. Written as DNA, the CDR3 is TGTGCCAGCAGCTTAGACGGGGGGAGGACAGATACGCAGTATTTT. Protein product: CASSLDGGRTDTQYF.

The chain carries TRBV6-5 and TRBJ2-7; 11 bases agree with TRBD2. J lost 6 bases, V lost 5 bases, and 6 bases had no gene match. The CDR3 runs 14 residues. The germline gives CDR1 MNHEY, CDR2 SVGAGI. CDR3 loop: CASSLLAGGSEQYF. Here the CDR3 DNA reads TGTGCCAGCAGTCTTCTAGCGGGGGGCAGCGAGCAGTACTTC.

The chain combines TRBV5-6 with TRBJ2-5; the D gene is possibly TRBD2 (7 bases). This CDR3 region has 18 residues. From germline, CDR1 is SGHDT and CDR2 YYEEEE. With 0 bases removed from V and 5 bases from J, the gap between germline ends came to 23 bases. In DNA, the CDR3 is TGTGCCAGCAGCTTGGATATCTCCCGGGGGGCCACCGGGGAGACCCAGTACTTC. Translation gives CASSLDISRGATGETQYF.